These T cell receptor beta chains were read from a single sample in a study of T cell responses to AZD1222 COVID-19 vaccine. Here immunoSEQ multiplex PCR was the method, and the copy in TCRdb shows in-frame clones only, minus some. The table has 96,000 or so clones, roughly nine tenths seen once. The sample here was peripheral blood, taken on day 0 of AZD1222 vaccination. Receptors originate from an adult in good health. Both conserved end residues are part of each CDR3. The D gene is left open where the match is weak. Only part of the rows carry a size: once, few, many, or a class if the clone is expanded.

V gene,D gene,J gene,clone size,CDR3 DNA,CDR3 protein
TRBV29-1,NA,TRBJ2-7,NA,TGCAGCGTTGAGGCCGGTACTAGTGTTTACGAGCAGTACTTC,CSVEAGTSVYEQYF
TRBV27,NA,TRBJ2-7,few,TGTGCCAGTAAAATTCAGGGGCTTCGCTCCTACGAGCAGTACTTC,CASKIQGLRSYEQYF
TRBV6-4,NA,TRBJ2-2,NA,TGTGCCAGCAGTGACTCTCAGACCGGGGAGCTGTTTTTT,CASSDSQTGELFF
TRBV19,NA,TRBJ2-1,NA,TGTGCCAGTAGGGGACTCAGCTCCTACAATGAGCAGTTCTTC,CASRGLSSYNEQFF
TRBV14,NA,TRBJ2-2,NA,TGTGCCAGCAGCCAAGATCGAGACTGGCAGGCCACCGGGGAGCTGTTTTTT,CASSQDRDWQATGELFF
TRBV6-5,NA,TRBJ1-5,NA,TGTGCCAGCGGGGCGGGGTCCGGCAATCAGCCCCAGCATTTT,CASGAGSGNQPQHF
TRBV10-3,NA,TRBJ1-4,NA,TGTGCCATCAGCCCAACAGGGAACGGTAATGAAAAACTGTTTTTT,CAISPTGNGNEKLFF
TRBV7-8,NA,TRBJ1-4,NA,TGTGCCAGCAGCCCAGACCGGGTTAGAGGAAAACTGTTTTTT,CASSPDRVRGKLFF
TRBV19,TRBD2,TRBJ2-1,few,TGTGCCAGTAGCCCTCCGGGACTAGCGGGACTCAATGAGCAGTTCTTC,CASSPPGLAGLNEQFF
TRBV24-1,TRBD2,TRBJ2-7,NA,TGTGCCACCAGTGGACCGGGACTAGCGGGACATAGCGTCGAGCAGTACTTC,CATSGPGLAGHSVEQYF
TRBV7-2,NA,TRBJ2-7,once,TGTGCCAGCAGCTTAGCCAGGCAATACGAGCAGTACTTC,CASSLARQYEQYF
TRBV7-2,NA,TRBJ1-1,NA,TGTGCCAGCACGCCCGTGGTGAACACTGAAGCTTTCTTT,CASTPVVNTEAFF
TRBV4-1,NA,TRBJ2-7,NA,TGCGCCAGCAGCCAAGACAGAGCAGGGCCTACCTACGAGCAGTACTTC,CASSQDRAGPTYEQYF
TRBV7-9,NA,TRBJ2-1,NA,TGTGCCAGCAGCTTAGTTGGTGCCGGGAGTTCACATGAGCAGTTCTTC,CASSLVGAGSSHEQFF
TRBV19,NA,TRBJ2-1,few,TGTGCCAGTAGTATAGCCTGGGTGGTAGCCGGAGAGCAGTTCTTC,CASSIAWVVAGEQFF
TRBV6-2/TRBV6-3,TRBD2,TRBJ2-7,NA,TGTGCCAGCAGTCGGACTAGCGGGGCCTACGAGCAGTACTTC,CASSRTSGAYEQYF
TRBV4-2,NA,TRBJ1-2,NA,TGTGCCAGCAGCCGATCTCAAACTGGGGGAGGCCTAGGCTATGGCTACACCTTC,CASSRSQTGGGLGYGYTF
TRBV7-2,NA,TRBJ2-1,few,TGTGCCAGCAGCTTAGCAGGAGGGAGCGCCTACAATGAGCAGTTCTTC,CASSLAGGSAYNEQFF
TRBV28,TRBD2,TRBJ2-7,NA,TGTGCCAGCAGTTTGGGTGGCGGGAGGGCCCGCGAGCAGTACTTC,CASSLGGGRAREQYF
TRBV10-2,NA,TRBJ1-3,NA,TGCGCCAGCAGTGAGTCGACCGGCGGTTTCTCTGGAAACACCATATATTTT,CASSESTGGFSGNTIYF
TRBV27,TRBD2,TRBJ2-7,NA,TGTGCCAGCAGTTTTGCCCAGGCCCGGGGGAGGGGATACGAGCAGTACTTC,CASSFAQARGRGYEQYF
TRBV9,NA,TRBJ2-1,NA,TGTGCCAGCAGCGTAGTCCCAGGCGCCTACAATGAGCAGTTCTTC,CASSVVPGAYNEQFF
TRBV7-2,TRBD1,TRBJ2-7,NA,TGTGCCAGCAGCCTGGGACAGGCTCGTGAGCAGTACTTC,CASSLGQAREQYF
TRBV6-5,NA,TRBJ1-2,NA,TGTGCCAGCAGTTACTCTTCAGGCAGCAACTATGGCTACACCTTC,CASSYSSGSNYGYTF
TRBV18,TRBD1,TRBJ2-1,NA,TGTGCCAGCTCACCACCGGGACAGGGATACAATGAGCAGTTCTTC,CASSPPGQGYNEQFF
TRBV5-5,NA,TRBJ2-7,NA,TGTGCCAGCAGCTTACCCTCTACTTCCTACGAGCAGTACTTC,CASSLPSTSYEQYF
TRBV7-2,TRBD1,TRBJ1-1,NA,TGTGCGCAACCGGAGGGGGCTGGGAACACTGAAGCTTTCTTT,CAQPEGAGNTEAFF
TRBV5-1,TRBD2,TRBJ2-2,NA,TGCGCCAGCAGTCAAGGGACTAGCGGGAGGATGAACACCGGGGAGCTGTTTTTT,CASSQGTSGRMNTGELFF
TRBV6-5,TRBD2,TRBJ2-4,NA,TGTGCCAGCAGTTACTCTGCGGGAGTCACCAAAAACATTCAGTACTTC,CASSYSAGVTKNIQYF
TRBV7-9,NA,TRBJ1-6,once,TGTGCCAGCAGCTCAATTAATTCACCCCTCCACTTT,CASSSINSPLHF
TRBV6-2/TRBV6-3,TRBD1,TRBJ1-5,NA,TGTGCCAGCAGTAAGGGACAGGGCCCTCTCAATCAGCCCCAGCATTTT,CASSKGQGPLNQPQHF
TRBV7-9,TRBD2,TRBJ2-1,once,TGTGCCAGCAGCCTACCGGGACTAGCGGTGAGGGATGAGCAGTTCTTC,CASSLPGLAVRDEQFF
TRBV6-1,NA,TRBJ1-1,NA,TGTGCCAGCAGTGAGGGTCACCCTGGAGCTTTCTTT,CASSEGHPGAFF
TRBV24-1,TRBD2,TRBJ2-2,NA,TGTGCCACCAGTGACCCCGGGACTAGCACCGGGGAGCTGTTTTTT,CATSDPGTSTGELFF
TRBV28,NA,TRBJ1-5,NA,TGTGCCAGCAGTTTAGGGGGGGAGCAGCCCCAGCATTTT,CASSLGGEQPQHF
TRBV5-1,NA,TRBJ2-7,NA,TGCGCCAGCAGCTTGGCGGCCAGGGGTGTCTACGAGCAGTACTTC,CASSLAARGVYEQYF
TRBV15,NA,TRBJ2-3,NA,TGTGCCACCGGCCCTAGCGACACAGATACGCAGTATTTT,CATGPSDTDTQYF
TRBV7-9,NA,TRBJ1-4,NA,TGTGCCAGCACCCCAGCCGGGACGATGGCAACTAATGAAAAACTGTTTTTT,CASTPAGTMATNEKLFF
TRBV7-3,TRBD2,TRBJ2-3,NA,TGTGCCAGCAGCTTCGAGTTAGCGGGTAAAACCACAGATACGCAGTATTTT,CASSFELAGKTTDTQYF
TRBV10-3,NA,TRBJ1-1,NA,TGTGCCATCAGTGAGTCTGGACATTCCGCTTTCTTT,CAISESGHSAFF
TRBV10-2,NA,TRBJ2-7,NA,TGCGCCAGCAGTGGGGGAGGATACGTTAGGGAGCAGTACTTC,CASSGGGYVREQYF
TRBV30,TRBD1,TRBJ2-3,NA,TGTGCCTGGAGTACAGGGGCCGATACGCAGTATTTT,CAWSTGADTQYF
TRBV24-1,TRBD2,TRBJ2-5,NA,TGTGCCACCAAGGACCGGGGGGGAGAGACCCAGTACTTC,CATKDRGGETQYF
TRBV3-1/TRBV3-2,NA,TRBJ2-7,NA,TGTGCCAGCAGTCCACTCACTACGGCCGGTTTCGAGCAGTACTTC,CASSPLTTAGFEQYF
TRBV6-2/TRBV6-3,TRBD1,TRBJ1-5,NA,TGTGCCAGCAGACCTGGACAGGGTCAAAGTCGGCAGCCCCAGCATTTT,CASRPGQGQSRQPQHF
TRBV5-1,TRBD1,TRBJ1-3,NA,TGCGCCAGCAGCTTACAGGGGTTGGGAAACACCATATATTTT,CASSLQGLGNTIYF
TRBV28,TRBD1,TRBJ2-7,NA,TGTGCCAGCAGTTTATTGGGACAGACGTCCTACGAGCAGTACTTC,CASSLLGQTSYEQYF
TRBV6-4,TRBD2,TRBJ2-1,NA,TGTGCCAGTCGCCCCGGGGGGGGTAATGAGCAGTTCTTC,CASRPGGGNEQFF
TRBV7-3,NA,TRBJ1-2,NA,TGTGCCAGCAGCCCAGCCGGGGCAGGGGATACTAACTATGGCTACACCTTC,CASSPAGAGDTNYGYTF
TRBV27,NA,TRBJ2-7,once,TGTGCCAGCAGGGACCTCCGGGGGCCAGGGGAGCAGTACTTC,CASRDLRGPGEQYF
TRBV29-1,NA,TRBJ2-6,NA,TGCAGCTTCAGGGGTGATGGGGCCAACGTCCTGACTTTC,CSFRGDGANVLTF
TRBV24-1,TRBD2,TRBJ2-5,NA,TGTGCCACCAGCCCAAGACTAGCGGAGCTACAAGAGACCCAGTACTTC,CATSPRLAELQETQYF
TRBV19,NA,TRBJ2-3,NA,TGTGCCAGTAGTATAGGCCAAACGGGACTCACAGATACGCAGTATTTT,CASSIGQTGLTDTQYF
TRBV5-1,NA,TRBJ2-7,NA,TGCGCCAGCAGCTTCGAGGGTCCTTCCGAGCAGTACTTC,CASSFEGPSEQYF
TRBV9,TRBD2,TRBJ2-3,NA,TGTGCCAGCAGCGTAGCAGCGGGAGAGGTAGATACGCAGTATTTT,CASSVAAGEVDTQYF
TRBV7-3,NA,TRBJ2-4,NA,TGTGCCAGCAGCTTAATCTCAGGGAGGATTCAGTACTTC,CASSLISGRIQYF
TRBV7-2,NA,TRBJ2-7,once,TGTGCCAGCAGTTTGGAGGGGTTTCAAGTGCGGGGGCCCTACGAGCAGTACTTC,CASSLEGFQVRGPYEQYF